The 18 T cell receptor beta chains given below trace back to one sample, sequenced in a study of blood T cell repertoires in COVID-19. Produced via immunoSEQ multiplex PCR; TCRdb's table is partial and in-frame only. The data show 340,000 or so clones, around 82% seen once. Material for sequencing was peripheral blood. The receptors shown here come from a young man with active or convalescent COVID-19.

This chain connects TRBV29-1 to TRBJ1-5; D is uncertain. Germline V gene lookup returns CDR1 SQVTM and CDR2 ANQGSEA. The CDR3 has 8 amino acids. The DNA for the CDR3 is TGCATCCCCCGGGCCCAGCATTTT. It specifies CIPRAQHF.

For the CDR3, the DNA is TGCGCCAGCAGCCAAGGGCCCAACTCGGACAGGGCACTTTTTAACACTGAAGCTTTCTTT. Residues: CASSQGPNSDRALFNTEAFF. The chain is built from TRBV4-3 and TRBJ1-1, with 8 bases that match TRBD1. V shed 1 base, J shed 2 bases, and the junction held 18 bases outside the gene matches. The CDR3 runs 20 residues. Per germline, CDR1 LGHNA and CDR2 YSLEER.

This rearrangement joins TRBV6-5 to TRBJ2-1, with a weak D call TRBD1 (6 bases). The germline gives CDR1 MNHEY, CDR2 SVGAGI. The CDR3 covers 12 residues. V was trimmed by 6 bases and J by 7 bases, leaving 10 bases between them. CDR3 sequence reads: CASSQTGNEQFF. DNA for the CDR3: TGTGCCAGCAGCCAAACAGGGAATGAGCAGTTCTTC.

This chain uses TRBV6-2 or TRBV6-3 with TRBJ1-1, with a tentative D call TRBD1 (6 bases). Germline assignment: CDR1 MNHEY and CDR2 SVGEGT. The CDR3 covers 13 residues. With 5 bases removed from V and 3 bases from J, the gap between germline ends came to 10 bases. The CDR3 DNA reads as TGTGCCAGCAGTAACGGACAGCACACTGAAGCTTTCTTT. Translated: CASSNGQHTEAFF.

V is TRBV30 and J is TRBJ2-3; 11 bases fit TRBD2. The V segment lost 4 bases and the J segment 6 bases; nucleotides outside the gene matches: 6. Germline assignment: CDR1 GTSNPN and CDR2 SVGIG (reference sequence). This CDR3 is built from 14 residues. The CDR3 sequence: CAWTTSGIWDTQYF. In DNA, the CDR3 is TGTGCCTGGACGACTAGCGGGATATGGGATACGCAGTATTTT.

This clone was seen a single time. The genes are TRBV5-8 and TRBJ1-1, with 7 bases that match TRBD1. Germline lookup yields CDR1 SGHTS and CDR2 YDEGEE. This CDR3 contains 15 residues. V was clipped by 4 bases and J by 2 bases; unmatched bases: 8. The CDR3 protein is CASSKRQGSNTEAFF. The CDR3 DNA follows: TGTGCCAGCAGCAAAAGACAGGGCTCTAACACTGAAGCTTTCTTT.

This chain uses TRBV4-2 with TRBJ2-5; a weak D match, TRBD1 (5 bases). CDR1 is LGHNA and CDR2 is YNFKEQ in the germline V gene. With 2 bases removed from V and 2 bases from J, the gap between germline ends came to 6 bases. The CDR3 is made up of 13 amino acids. The chain's CDR3 is CASSQQGQETQYF. DNA for the CDR3: TGTGCCAGCAGCCAACAGGGTCAAGAGACCCAGTACTTC.

This chain uses TRBV28 with TRBJ2-5; 13 nucleotides match TRBD2. The CDR3 runs to 16 residues. Trimming cost V 5 bases and J 2 bases; bases outside gene matches: 5. Germline CDR1 reads MDHEN; CDR2 reads SYDVKM. Here the CDR3 DNA reads TGTGCCAGCAGTCCATGGACTAGCGGGGGACAAGAGACCCAGTACTTC. Its translation: CASSPWTSGGQETQYF.

This clone appeared a single time. The rearrangement joins TRBV5-1 to TRBJ1-1; the D gene is possibly TRBD1 (6 bases). V was shortened by 6 bases and J by 5 bases, with 17 bases between the two germline ends. Germline loops: CDR1 SGHRS, CDR2 YFSETQ. CDR3 length: 14 amino acids. The CDR3 nucleotides are TGCGCCAGCAAGGGCCCCGGGCAGGGGACTGAAGCTTTCTTT. It specifies CASKGPGQGTEAFF.

This rearrangement joins TRBV28 to TRBJ2-2; 12 positions match TRBD2. Per the germline V gene, CDR1 is MDHEN and CDR2 is SYDVKM. The CDR3 sequence is 17 residues long. Trimming cost V 5 bases and J 0 bases; bases outside gene matches: 4. The DNA for the CDR3 is TGTGCCAGCAGTCCCCGGACTAGCGGGACGAACACCGGGGAGCTGTTTTTT. Protein sequence: CASSPRTSGTNTGELFF.

The V gene is TRBV4-1, the J gene TRBJ2-7; no clear D gene. Germline-derived CDR1 and CDR2 are MGHRA and YSYEKL. V was clipped by 2 bases and J by 3 bases, with 11 bases between them. The length of the CDR3 is 14 residues. CDR3 nucleotides: TGCGCCAGCAGCCAACCTAGGAACGTCTACGAGCAGTACTTC. Translated: CASSQPRNVYEQYF.

The chain joins TRBV6-5 to TRBJ2-7, with D tentatively TRBD1 (5 bases). V shed 6 bases and J shed 0 bases, with 12 bases lying between them. Germline V lookup: CDR1 MNHEY, CDR2 SVGAGI. The CDR3 sequence is 14 residues long. In DNA, the CDR3 is TGTGCCAGCAGGGGGCCTCTGAGCTCCTACGAGCAGTACTTC. This gives the protein CASRGPLSSYEQYF.

This rearrangement joins TRBV7-2 to TRBJ2-7; D might be TRBD2 (6 bases). V was clipped by 4 bases and J by 6 bases, with 19 bases between them. CDR1 is SGHTA and CDR2 is FQGNSA in the germline V gene. The CDR3 spans 15 residues. The DNA for the CDR3 is TGTGCCAGCAGCTCGGGAGTGCTATCCTCCGGCGAGCAGTACTTC. This gives the protein CASSSGVLSSGEQYF. The full variable domain, with the rest looked up from reference TRBV7-2 and TRBJ2-7, is GAGVSQSPSNKVTEKGKDVELRCDPISGHTALYWYRQSLGQGLEFLIYFQGNSAPDKSGLPSDRFSAERTGGSVSTLTIQRTQQEDSAVYLCASSSGVLSSGEQYFGPGTRLTVT.

This rearrangement joins TRBV24-1 to TRBJ2-2; D is perhaps TRBD2 (6 bases). The germline V gene encodes CDR1 KGHDR and CDR2 SFDVKD. This CDR3 is 13 amino acids long. V was trimmed by 8 bases and J by 4 bases, leaving 10 bases between them. CDR3 protein: CATMVGGTGELFF. The CDR3 nucleotides read TGTGCCACCATGGTGGGAGGCACCGGGGAGCTGTTTTTT.

The V call is TRBV19, the J call TRBJ1-1, with 8 nucleotides matching TRBD1. The germline V gene has CDR1 LNHDA and CDR2 SQIVND (reference sequence). J lost 0 bases, V lost 8 bases, and 8 bases had no gene match. This CDR3 is built from 15 residues. The CDR3 nucleotides are TGTGCCAGTTACGACAGGGGAGGGATGAACACTGAAGCTTTCTTT. It yields the protein CASYDRGGMNTEAFF.

The V gene is TRBV5-4, the J gene TRBJ1-3; weak D call: TRBD1 (6 bases). CDR1 SGHNT and CDR2 YYREEE come from the germline V gene (reference sequence). This CDR3 spans 15 amino acids. Trimming cost V 5 bases and J 0 bases, with 12 bases left between them. CDR3 in amino acids: CASRIQGDSGNTIYF. In DNA form, the CDR3 reads TGTGCCAGCAGGATACAGGGAGACTCTGGAAACACCATATATTTT.

This chain connects TRBV10-3 to TRBJ1-1; D is undetermined. Germline V gives CDR1 ENHRY, CDR2 SYGVKD. This CDR3 has 12 amino acids. Trimming stripped 6 bases from V and 4 bases from J, with 9 bases between. In DNA, the CDR3 is TGTGCCATCAGCGTTGATAGCACTGAAGCTTTCTTT. Protein: CAISVDSTEAFF.

This chain uses TRBV7-9 with TRBJ2-7; 7 nucleotides line up with TRBD2. This CDR3 is 16 amino acids long. J was trimmed by 5 bases and V by 1 base; bases with no gene match: 11. From germline, CDR1 is SEHNR and CDR2 FQNEAQ (reference sequence). CDR3 bases: TGTGCCAGCAGCTTAGGGGTGGGAGGGGTTTTCAACGAGCAGTACTTC. This translates into CASSLGVGGVFNEQYF.